One and the same sample provided the 14 T cell receptor beta chains below, sequenced in a study of a mutant IDH1 vaccine in newly diagnosed glioma. TCRdb's table, derived via immunoSEQ multiplex PCR, lists solely in-frame clones and lacks some. The sample includes 40,000 or so clones, roughly 83% seen only once; the top ten take about 2.4%. These receptors have no identified antigens. Time point in this sample: week 23, last vaccination. The investigators gave 300 ug of mutant IDH1 20-mer peptide in each vaccine dose, together with topical imiquimod. This specimen was PBMCs, taken from a glioma patient whose treatment included an IDH1 peptide vaccine. The receptors come from a woman aged 18-35 years with glioma. Some clones in this sample may be carry-over from other donors' samples.

The CDR3 is CASRGDSSNQPQHF. The DNA of the CDR3 is TGTGCCAGCAGGGGGGACAGTAGCAATCAGCCCCAGCATTTT. J is TRBJ1-5 and V is TRBV6-1, with 7 bases matching TRBD1. J lost 0 bases, V lost 6 bases, and 2 bases had no gene match. Looked up from germline, CDR1 is MNHNS and CDR2 is SASEGT. The CDR3 consists of 14 residues.

The chain has TRBV2 and TRBJ1-2, with D unresolved. CDR1 SNHLY and CDR2 FYNNEI come from the germline V gene. With 11 bases removed from V and 6 bases from J, the gap between germline ends came to 19 bases. The CDR3 extends over 13 amino acids. CDR3 in DNA: TGTGCCGGCCGGGCCACGGCCAGCAATGGCTACACCTTC. The encoded protein is CAGRATASNGYTF.

J is TRBJ2-3 and V is TRBV29-1; weak D call: TRBD1 (6 bases). The CDR3 runs 14 residues. V was trimmed by 6 bases and J by 7 bases, leaving 20 bases between them. Looked up from germline, CDR1 is SQVTM and CDR2 is ANQGSEA. Here the CDR3 reads CSVVGAFSLYTQYF. CDR3 DNA: TGCAGCGTGGTGGGGGCCTTTTCCTTATATACGCAGTATTTT.

The genes are TRBV5-1 and TRBJ1-2, with D hard to call. The CDR3 has 14 residues. CDR1 and CDR2 (germline): SGHRS, YFSETQ. Trimming left V 3 bases short and J 3 bases short, with 12 bases between. CDR3 coding DNA: TGCGCCAGCAGCTCCGTGGGTCTTGACTATGGCTACACCTTC. It translates to CASSSVGLDYGYTF. Based on the CDR3 plus reference TRBV5-1 and TRBJ1-2, the full variable domain is KAGVTQTPRYLIKTRGQQVTLSCSPISGHRSVSWYQQTPGQGLQFLFEYFSETQRNKGNFPGRFSGRQFSNSRSEMNVSTLELGDSALYLCASSSVGLDYGYTFGSGTRLTVV.

This clone was seen more than once but under ten times. The rearrangement joins TRBV30 to TRBJ1-2, with 7 nucleotides matching TRBD1. V dropped 0 bases and J dropped 2; count of bases not matched to a gene: 12. From germline, CDR1 is GTSNPN and CDR2 SVGIG (reference sequence). CDR3 length: 17 residues. CDR3 sequence (DNA): TGTGCCTGGAGTGTCCCTTGGACAGGCAGGGCGAACTATGGCTACACCTTC. This codes for CAWSVPWTGRANYGYTF.

This clone was counted once. This chain uses TRBV6-6 with TRBJ2-5; D possibly corresponds to TRBD2 (5 bases). The end of the DNA is better explained by TRBJ2-7, so the J call may be wrong. Germline V gene lookup returns CDR1 MNHNY and CDR2 SVGAGI (reference sequence). The length of the CDR3 is 13 residues. CDR3 nucleotides: TGTGCCAGCACGCACCTACGGGGAGACGAGCAGTACTTC. Amino acid sequence: CASTHLRGDEQYF.

The rearrangement uses TRBV6-5 and TRBJ2-7; tentatively, D is TRBD1 or TRBD2 (5 bases each). This CDR3 spans 16 amino acids. V gave up 0 bases and J gave up 2 bases, with 14 bases separating them. CDR1 and CDR2 from the germline V gene are MNHEY and SVGAGI. Here the CDR3 reads CASSYSPRGATYEQYF. As DNA, the CDR3 is TGTGCCAGCAGTTACTCGCCCCGAGGGGCAACCTACGAGCAGTACTTC.

The chain employs TRBV19 and TRBJ2-7, with D unclear. The CDR3 contains 14 residues. The germline V and J ends were trimmed by 5 bases and 4 bases, with 15 bases remaining between them. Germline V CDR1 and CDR2: LNHDA, SQIVND (reference sequence). The CDR3 is CASSPARAGYEQYF. The CDR3 region has the DNA TGTGCCAGTAGTCCCGCCCGGGCCGGGTACGAGCAGTACTTC. Based on the CDR3 plus reference TRBV19 and TRBJ2-7, the full variable domain is DGGITQSPKYLFRKEGQNVTLSCEQNLNHDAMYWYRQDPGQGLRLIYYSQIVNDFQKGDIAEGYSVSREKKESFPLTVTSAQKNPTAFYLCASSPARAGYEQYFGPGTRLTVT.

The V and J genes are TRBV29-1 and TRBJ2-6, with D possibly being TRBD1 (6 bases). The CDR3 is made up of 16 amino acids. The germline V and J ends were trimmed by 4 bases and 0 bases, with 13 bases remaining between them. Germline CDR1 and CDR2: SQVTM and ANQGSEA. The chain's CDR3 is CSVVDRALSGANVLTF. The CDR3 bases are TGCAGCGTTGTGGACAGAGCGCTCTCTGGGGCCAACGTCCTGACTTTC.

The chain joins TRBV10-2 to TRBJ2-7; 9 positions match TRBD1. V shed 8 bases, J shed 4 bases, and the junction held 9 bases outside the gene matches. The CDR3 is made up of 14 amino acids. CDR1 WSHSY and CDR2 SAAADI come from the germline V gene. This chain's CDR3 is CASQRKGTGYEQYF. The CDR3 DNA sequence: TGCGCCAGCCAGAGGAAGGGGACAGGGTACGAGCAGTACTTC.

The genes are TRBV7-6 and TRBJ1-1; maybe TRBD1 (5 bases). The CDR3 sequence is 14 residues long. CDR1 is SGHVS, CDR2 FNYEAQ, per germline. V was shortened by 5 bases and J by 5 bases, with 15 bases between the two germline ends. CDR3 sequence reads: CASSQAQKGTEAFF. CDR3 DNA: TGTGCCAGCAGCCAGGCACAGAAGGGGACTGAAGCTTTCTTT.

This clone was counted only a few times. Other nucleotide sequences in the sample specify the same CDR3. V is TRBV11-3 and J is TRBJ2-7; D remains unclear. The CDR3 contains 11 residues. Germline values: CDR1 SGHNT, CDR2 YENEEA. Trimming left V 5 bases short and J 4 bases short, with 6 bases between. For the CDR3, the DNA is TGTGCCAGCAGCCAGGTTTACGAGCAGTACTTC. Its protein is CASSQVYEQYF.

The chain joins TRBV7-3 to TRBJ1-2; 12 bases agree with TRBD1. V lost 5 bases, J lost 4 bases, and 14 bases stayed unmatched. Germline V gives CDR1 SGHTA, CDR2 FQGTGA. This CDR3 has 18 amino acids. In DNA form, the CDR3 reads TGTGCCAGCAGCGCCTCTTCCGGGACAGGGGGCTCTGGCTATGGCTACACCTTC. Translation: CASSASSGTGGSGYGYTF.

V usage is TRBV6-1 and J usage is TRBJ1-5; 7 bases match TRBD1. The CDR3 totals 14 residues. V was clipped by 3 bases and J by 4 bases; unmatched bases: 3. Germline V gene data show CDR1 as MNHNS and CDR2 as SASEGT. Here the CDR3 reads CASSEGTENQPQHF. In nucleotides, the CDR3 is TGTGCCAGCAGTGAGGGGACAGAAAATCAGCCCCAGCATTTT.